These T cell receptor beta chains were read from a single sample in a study of blood T cell repertoires in COVID-19. Here immunoSEQ multiplex PCR was the method, and the copy in TCRdb shows in-frame clones only, minus some. The table lists about 78,000 clones, roughly 84% of them singletons, with less than 3% in the top ten. Source material: peripheral blood. Receptors originate from a man between 70 and 80 years old with active or convalescent COVID-19. Both conserved end residues are trimmed from each CDR3.

v_gene	j_gene	CDR3aa
TRBV5-1	TRBJ2-7	ASSLGGEQY
TRBV6-5	TRBJ2-1	ASQASGRIHEQF
TRBV2	TRBJ2-4	ASTAPTGGRNIQY
TRBV5-4	TRBJ2-5	ASSVQVGETQY
TRBV5-4	TRBJ2-7	ASSPGTVYEQY
TRBV7-7	TRBJ2-3	ASSLGTGVADTQY
TRBV7-2	TRBJ2-7	ASSSASGGAYEQY
TRBV7-9	TRBJ1-2	ASSLGRANYGYT
TRBV19	TRBJ1-6	ASSQQEHNSPLH
TRBV28	TRBJ1-2	ASSTDSRYGYT
TRBV10-1	TRBJ1-4	ASRREQGKKEKLF
TRBV28	TRBJ2-6	ASTPGGAGANVLT
TRBV2	TRBJ2-3	ASSSQGLAGEGDTQY
TRBV28	TRBJ2-2	ASSKDAIRVQF
TRBV19	TRBJ1-1	ASKGQGVAEAF
TRBV2	TRBJ2-4	ASSAGQAGVSSKNIQY
TRBV7-8	TRBJ2-3	ASRLSSGGPRTDTQY
TRBV6-5	TRBJ1-1	ASSYSPDPGPTEAF
TRBV24-1	TRBJ2-1	ATGGSGNEQF
TRBV5-1	TRBJ1-3	ASSTNTGNTIY
TRBV18	TRBJ1-2	ASSPGAEYGYT
TRBV29-1	TRBJ2-1	SVEDRGMTSGSSYNEQF
TRBV2	TRBJ1-1	ASRQQGPTAEAF
TRBV7-8	TRBJ1-1	ASSLAGDRSNEAF
TRBV6-5	TRBJ2-1	ATSGGNEQF
TRBV10-3	TRBJ2-6	AISRDRGSGANVLT
TRBV6-4	TRBJ2-2	ASRKGAGELF
TRBV12-5	TRBJ2-5	ASGFRETQY
TRBV19	TRBJ2-5	ASSMGAVGETQY
TRBV27	TRBJ1-2	ASSFTENYGYT
TRBV5-4	TRBJ1-3	ASSPVSGNTIY
TRBV15	TRBJ2-7	ATSRGLDLEQY
TRBV15	TRBJ2-7	ATSRDLGTGFYEQY
TRBV19	TRBJ1-1	ASSTTANTEAF
TRBV19	TRBJ1-5	ASSMTKGRTPNQPQH
TRBV5-1	TRBJ1-2	ASSLEGAPNYGYT
TRBV5-1	TRBJ2-2	ASSLWAGGPDTGELF
TRBV9	TRBJ2-3	ASSPTGFTDTQY
TRBV18	TRBJ2-3	ASSTGTSGRGTDTQY
TRBV7-3	TRBJ2-1	ASSLTRTSGRALSNEQF
TRBV5-4	TRBJ2-5	ASSLAGGDMPQY
TRBV28	TRBJ2-5	ASSLLAGGIETQY
TRBV18	TRBJ2-1	ASSPGATYNEQF
TRBV11-3	TRBJ2-3	ASSLGVSGSTDTQY